This entry lists 20 T cell receptor beta chains sequenced from one sample in a study of blood T cell repertoires in COVID-19. Only in-frame clones appear in the TCRdb table, and some are missing; sequencing was by immunoSEQ multiplex PCR. This table has about 150,000 clones, 84% appearing once. Sequenced input: peripheral blood. All receptors derive from a human donor in a cohort sampled during active COVID-19.

This clone came up a few times. The chain joins TRBV5-1 to TRBJ1-1; possibly TRBD1 for D (6 bases). Germline assignment: CDR1 SGHRS and CDR2 YFSETQ. The V gene lost 4 bases and the J gene lost 7 bases, with 14 bases spanning the gap. CDR3 length: 13 amino acids. The CDR3 nucleotides read TGCGCCAGCAGCGACCAGGGGTACGGTGAAGCTTTCTTT. This sequence encodes CASSDQGYGEAFF.

The chain links TRBV20-1 to TRBJ1-1; weak D call: TRBD1 (5 bases). This CDR3 has 15 residues. V was cut by 3 bases and J by 4 bases, with 18 bases left in between. CDR1 and CDR2 (germline): DFQATT, SNEGSKA (reference sequence). CDR3 in DNA: TGCAGTGCTAGTGCGATGGAACCCGGGGGCACTGAAGCTTTCTTT. Protein: CSASAMEPGGTEAFF.

The chain links TRBV9 to TRBJ2-1; 8 bases match TRBD1. The CDR3 runs 15 residues. Trimming cost V 3 bases and J 1 base; bases outside gene matches: 3. Germline V gene sequence: CDR1 SGDLS, CDR2 YYNGEE. CDR3 in DNA: TGTGCCAGCAGCGCCGGACAGGGTTCCTACAATGAGCAGTTCTTC. Translating it yields CASSAGQGSYNEQFF. The variable domain in full, with the rest retrieved from reference TRBV9 and TRBJ2-1, is DSGVTQTPKHLITATGQRVTLRCSPRSGDLSVYWYQQSLDQGLQFLIQYYNGEERAKGNILERFSAQQFPDLHSELNLSSLELGDSALYFCASSAGQGSYNEQFFGPGTRLTVL.

V and J are TRBV7-9 and TRBJ2-7; 7 bases line up with TRBD1. Unmatched junction bases numbered 9, after V lost 3 bases and J lost 4 bases. The germline CDR1 and CDR2 sequences are SEHNR and FQNEAQ (reference sequence). CDR3 length: 15 residues. Here the CDR3 DNA reads TGTGCCAGCAGCTTGGCGACAGGGCCGGTATACGAGCAGTACTTC. Translation gives CASSLATGPVYEQYF.

The CDR3: CASSEEAGGFEKLFF. In nucleotides, the CDR3 is TGTGCCAGCAGTGAAGAGGCAGGGGGCTTCGAAAAACTGTTTTTT. The V call is TRBV2, the J call TRBJ1-4, with 8 nucleotides matching TRBD1. With 1 base clipped from V and 8 bases from J, the junction kept 6 bases outside the gene matches. The CDR3 is 15 residues long. Germline V gene lookup returns CDR1 SNHLY and CDR2 FYNNEI.

This clone was seen a few times. This chain uses TRBV27 with TRBJ2-7; TRBD1 is a possible D gene (6 bases). CDR1 is MNHEY and CDR2 is SMNVEV in the germline V gene (reference sequence). CDR3 size: 14 residues. Trimming cost V 5 bases and J 3 bases, with 14 bases left between them. The CDR3 DNA is TGTGCCAGCAGTCTCCGACAGGCACACTACGAGCAGTACTTC. The encoded protein is CASSLRQAHYEQYF.

This clone was seen a handful of times. The chain carries TRBV30 and TRBJ1-2; the match to TRBD1 covers 11 bases. Germline loops: CDR1 GTSNPN, CDR2 SVGIG (reference sequence). This CDR3 has 15 residues. V was pared by 3 bases and J by 5 bases, with 8 bases of the junction left unmatched. Written as DNA, the CDR3 is TGTGCCTGGAGCGGGACAGGGGGTTACGATTATGGCTACACCTTC. This encodes CAWSGTGGYDYGYTF.

The chain employs TRBV6-2 or TRBV6-3 and TRBJ2-3; perhaps TRBD2 as D (6 bases). Trimming pared 5 bases from V and 9 bases from J, leaving 12 bases between. Germline V gives CDR1 MNHEY, CDR2 SVGEGT. This CDR3 contains 12 residues. CDR3 amino acids: CASSPGLETQYF. The CDR3 DNA follows: TGTGCCAGCAGTCCGGGACTTGAGACGCAGTATTTT.

The gene calls are TRBV2 and TRBJ2-1, with 9 bases matching TRBD1. V gave up 6 bases and J gave up 5 bases; unmatched junction bases: 8. This CDR3 has 15 residues. Germline V CDR1 and CDR2: SNHLY, FYNNEI. Written as DNA, the CDR3 is TGTGCCAGCAGATACAGGGGGCGTAGCCACAATGAGCAGTTCTTC. Encoded protein: CASRYRGRSHNEQFF.

This clone showed up just a few times. The V call is TRBV6-5, the J call TRBJ1-1; D is unclear. The germline V and J ends were trimmed by 5 bases and 0 bases, with 10 bases remaining between them. Germline V gene data show CDR1 as MNHEY and CDR2 as SVGAGI. The CDR3 spans 14 residues. CDR3 in DNA: TGTGCCAGCAGTCCCCGCGGGGTGAACACTGAAGCTTTCTTT. Residues: CASSPRGVNTEAFF.

V gene TRBV10-3 combines with J gene TRBJ1-1; the match to TRBD1 covers 7 bases. V lost 4 bases to trimming and J lost 5 bases; unmatched junction nucleotides: 4. The CDR3 is 13 residues long. Germline loops: CDR1 ENHRY, CDR2 SYGVKD. This CDR3 is CAISAGGRTEAFF. In DNA, the CDR3 is TGTGCCATCAGTGCAGGGGGGAGGACTGAAGCTTTCTTT.

This clone was found a few times. The rearrangement joins TRBV6-6 to TRBJ1-2; TRBD1 matches at 7 bases. This CDR3 has 16 residues. Germline CDR1 is MNHNY and CDR2 is SVGAGI (reference sequence). The trim removed 6 bases at V and 0 bases at J, leaving 10 bases unmatched. The CDR3 reads CASSVLRGTANYGYTF. CDR3 nucleotide sequence: TGTGCCAGCAGCGTACTCAGAGGGACAGCTAACTATGGCTACACCTTC.

The chain employs TRBV4-2 and TRBJ2-1; 8 bases align to TRBD2. The CDR3 sequence is 17 residues long. V gave up 1 base and J gave up 4 bases; unmatched junction bases: 9. Germline-derived CDR1 and CDR2 are LGHNA and YNFKEQ. The CDR3 protein is CASSQVSGSLGYNEQFF. CDR3 coding DNA: TGTGCCAGCAGCCAAGTGAGCGGGAGTTTAGGGTACAATGAGCAGTTCTTC.

The gene calls are TRBV3-1 (or the pseudogene TRBV3-2) and TRBJ1-3, with TRBD1 as a possible D gene (6 bases). Germline V gene sequence: CDR1 LGHDT, CDR2 YNNKEL (reference sequence). Trimming removed 4 bases at V and 5 bases at J, with 9 bases between. The CDR3 loop spans 13 amino acids. The CDR3 nucleotides are TGTGCCAGCAGCCGGACAGCCAGAAACACCATATATTTT. Protein product: CASSRTARNTIYF.

This chain joins TRBV6-1 and TRBJ2-1; TRBD2 agrees at 7 bases. CDR1 and CDR2 from the germline V gene are MNHNS and SASEGT. J gave up 9 bases and V 6 bases, and 8 bases lay outside the gene matches. CDR3 size: 13 residues. The CDR3 sequence is CASSGLVWGEQFF. CDR3 nucleotide sequence: TGTGCCAGCAGCGGACTAGTCTGGGGTGAGCAGTTCTTC.

This chain connects TRBV2 to TRBJ2-7, with D tentatively TRBD1 (7 bases). The germline V gene has CDR1 SNHLY and CDR2 FYNNEI. The CDR3 contains 15 residues. The V and J ends lost 7 bases and 3 bases respectively, with 19 bases between them. This chain's CDR3 is CASKIGAGGNYEQYF. As DNA, the CDR3 is TGTGCCAGCAAAATAGGGGCAGGGGGGAACTACGAGCAGTACTTC.

V is TRBV7-2 and J is TRBJ2-1; 9 nucleotides match TRBD2. V lost 5 bases and J lost 7; bases outside the gene matches: 12. Germline CDR1 and CDR2: SGHTA and FQGNSA. The CDR3 extends over 16 amino acids. The CDR3 loop reads CASSPRVAGVSNEQFF. As DNA, the CDR3 is TGTGCCAGCAGCCCCCGGGTAGCGGGAGTTAGTAATGAGCAGTTCTTC.

The V call is TRBV10-3, the J call TRBJ2-3; D gene ambiguous. This CDR3 comprises 14 residues. With 0 bases removed from V and 6 bases from J, the gap between germline ends came to 10 bases. Germline V gives CDR1 ENHRY, CDR2 SYGVKD. The CDR3 here is CAISESVILDTQYF. CDR3 DNA sequence: TGTGCCATCAGTGAGTCTGTAATTCTGGATACGCAGTATTTT.

This chain uses TRBV11-2 with TRBJ1-2, with 7 positions matching TRBD1. This CDR3 has 13 amino acids. J lost 2 bases, V lost 5 bases, and 2 bases had no gene match. Germline V lookup: CDR1 SGHAT, CDR2 FQNNGV. The CDR3 bases are TGTGCCAGCAGCAGGGACAGAAACTATGGCTACACCTTC. Translated, it gives CASSRDRNYGYTF.

This clone showed up just once. J is TRBJ2-3 and V is TRBV7-2; D gene ambiguous. Germline CDR1 reads SGHTA; CDR2 reads FQGNSA. V was clipped by 0 bases and J by 2 bases, with 6 bases between them. This CDR3 has 14 amino acids. Here the CDR3 reads CASSLAEPTDTQYF. The DNA of the CDR3 is TGTGCCAGCAGCTTAGCGGAGCCCACAGATACGCAGTATTTT.